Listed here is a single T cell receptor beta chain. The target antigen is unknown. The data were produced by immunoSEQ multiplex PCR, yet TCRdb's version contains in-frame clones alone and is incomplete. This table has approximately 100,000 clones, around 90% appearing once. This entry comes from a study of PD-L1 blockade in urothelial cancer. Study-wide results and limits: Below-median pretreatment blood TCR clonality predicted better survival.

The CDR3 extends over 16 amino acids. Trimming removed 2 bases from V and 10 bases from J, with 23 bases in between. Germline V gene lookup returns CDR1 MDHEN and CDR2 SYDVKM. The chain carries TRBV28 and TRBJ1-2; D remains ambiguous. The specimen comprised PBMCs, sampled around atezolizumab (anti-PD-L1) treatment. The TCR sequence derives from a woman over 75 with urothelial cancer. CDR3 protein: CASSLNSAGTSLSYTF. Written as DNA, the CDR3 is TGTGCCAGCAGTTTAAATTCCGCGGGCACATCCCTGTCCTACACCTTC.